These 7 T cell receptor beta chains came from one sample sequenced in a study of PD-L1 blockade in urothelial cancer. Data came from immunoSEQ multiplex PCR; TCRdb stores just in-frame clones and leaves some out. Counted here are roughly 63,000 clones, 81% occurring once; the ten biggest clones make up 5.7%. Time point noted: pretreatment peripheral blood. The sequencing used PBMCs, collected around atezolizumab (anti-PD-L1) treatment. The receptors were gathered from a man in his sixties or seventies with urothelial cancer.

This chain connects TRBV11-2 to TRBJ2-1; 16 nucleotides align to TRBD2. Trimming took 5 bases from V and 10 from J; bases not matched to a gene: 5. The germline V gene encodes CDR1 SGHAT and CDR2 FQNNGV. CDR3 size: 15 residues. In DNA form, the CDR3 reads TGTGCCAGCAGCCCGGGACTAGCGGGGGGGCAGGAGCAGTTCTTC. Translation gives CASSPGLAGGQEQFF.

This rearrangement joins TRBV6-4 to TRBJ2-3, with 10 bases fitting TRBD2. The germline V gene has CDR1 MRHNA and CDR2 SNTAGT. Germline trimming cut 5 bases from V and 0 bases from J; bases unmatched to any gene: 11. This CDR3 is built from 18 residues. CDR3: CASSMSGGAAGSTDTQYF. In nucleotides, the CDR3 is TGTGCCAGCAGTATGAGCGGGGGGGCCGCCGGGAGCACAGATACGCAGTATTTT.

The chain couples TRBV5-8 to TRBJ1-1; D call uncertain. Germline loops: CDR1 SGHTS, CDR2 YDEGEE. The CDR3 totals 15 residues. Trimming shortened V by 4 bases and J by 0 bases, and 13 bases separated the two germline ends. The DNA of the CDR3 is TGTGCCAGCAGCACCCCGGACTATTTGAACACTGAAGCTTTCTTT. Protein sequence: CASSTPDYLNTEAFF.

To note about this clone: Other nucleotide sequences in the sample specify the same CDR3. V usage is TRBV6-1 and J usage is TRBJ2-6; no reliable D call. Deletions cut 8 bases from V and 1 base from J, with 6 bases between. CDR3 length: 13 residues. Germline V CDR1 and CDR2: MNHNS, SASEGT. This CDR3 is CASRESGANVLTF. The CDR3 DNA is TGTGCCAGCCGCGAGTCTGGGGCCAACGTCCTGACTTTC.

For this clone: This CDR3 is also generated by other DNA sequences in the sample. The J gene is TRBJ2-1, the V gene TRBV4-3, with D hard to call. V lost 3 bases, J lost 0 bases, and 9 bases lay in between. CDR1 is LGHNA and CDR2 is YSLEER in the germline V gene. This CDR3 comprises 15 residues. The chain's CDR3 is CASSQETYSYNEQFF. CDR3 in DNA: TGCGCCAGCAGCCAGGAGACGTACTCCTACAATGAGCAGTTCTTC.

DNA of the CDR3: TGCAGCGGGGGGGACTTCTCAGGGTACGAGCAGTACTTC. Its protein product is CSGGDFSGYEQYF. This chain connects TRBV29-1 to TRBJ2-7, with D perhaps TRBD2 (6 bases). Germline CDR1 is SQVTM and CDR2 is ANQGSEA. V dropped 7 bases and J dropped 4 bases, with 17 bases sitting between them. The CDR3 has 13 residues.

The CDR3 region is CASSPTGASTNPLYNEQFF. The CDR3 coding sequence is TGTGCCAGCAGCCCGACAGGGGCAAGTACTAACCCCCTCTACAATGAGCAGTTCTTC. V usage is TRBV14 and J usage is TRBJ2-1, with TRBD1 matching over 8 bases. The CDR3 has 19 residues. Trimming took 4 bases from V and 3 from J; bases not matched to a gene: 17. Germline V gives CDR1 SGHDN, CDR2 FVKESK.